The 7 T cell receptor beta chains given below trace back to one sample, sequenced in a study of T cell responses to AZD1222 COVID-19 vaccine. The protocol was immunoSEQ multiplex PCR, while the TCRdb copy is restricted to in-frame clones and leaves out a portion. The table lists 200,000 or so clones, around 94% of them singletons, with less than 11% in the top ten. Sequenced here: peripheral blood, sampled on day 0 of AZD1222 vaccination. These receptors all stem from an adult in good health.

The CDR3 is CASSYDRDGEKLFF. CDR3 DNA: TGTGCCAGCAGCTACGACAGAGACGGGGAAAAACTGTTTTTT. The gene calls are TRBV7-9 and TRBJ1-4, with D perhaps matching TRBD1 (5 bases). This CDR3 comprises 14 residues. The ends were cut back, 4 bases at V and 8 bases at J, with 14 bases in the middle. Germline lookup yields CDR1 SEHNR and CDR2 FQNEAQ (reference sequence).

The chain recombines TRBV10-3 with TRBJ1-2; D call uncertain. Trimming pared 4 bases from V and 7 bases from J, leaving 13 bases between. The CDR3 is made up of 13 amino acids. The V gene's germline CDR1 is ENHRY and CDR2 SYGVKD. CDR3 sequence (DNA): TGTGCCATCAGTGGTACGGCCCGCGGTGGCTACACCTTC. This sequence encodes CAISGTARGGYTF.

The chain recombines TRBV3-1 (or the pseudogene TRBV3-2) with TRBJ2-7, with unresolved D. Trimming cost V 4 bases and J 2 bases, with 9 bases left between them. The CDR3 has 13 amino acids. Germline CDR1 and CDR2: LGHDT and YNNKEL (reference sequence). The DNA for the CDR3 is TGTGCCAGCAGCCCCGGAGAAGCCTACGAGCAGTACGTC. Its translation: CASSPGEAYEQYV.

As for this clone: Other DNA sequences in the sample encode the same CDR3. This chain uses TRBV5-1 with TRBJ2-7; 9 bases fit TRBD1. The CDR3 covers 15 residues. J lost 0 bases, V lost 4 bases, and 5 bases had no gene match. The germline CDR1 and CDR2 sequences are SGHRS and YFSETQ. The CDR3 spells CASSLGQGLSYEQYF. For the CDR3, the DNA is TGCGCCAGCAGCCTAGGACAGGGGCTCTCCTACGAGCAGTACTTC.

J is TRBJ2-1 and V is TRBV10-3, with 11 bases aligning to TRBD2. The germline V gene has CDR1 ENHRY and CDR2 SYGVKD. The CDR3 totals 14 residues. The V gene end was trimmed by 8 bases and the J gene end by 3 bases; junction bases not matched to a gene: 3. The CDR3 is CAIGTSGNYNEQFF. Written as DNA, the CDR3 is TGTGCCATCGGGACTAGCGGAAACTACAATGAGCAGTTCTTC.

The chain combines TRBV3-1 (or the pseudogene TRBV3-2) with TRBJ1-3, with 7 positions matching TRBD1. CDR3 length: 16 amino acids. Germline values: CDR1 LGHDT, CDR2 YNNKEL (reference sequence). With V trimmed by 5 bases and J by 0 bases, 7 bases remained unmatched. CDR3: CASSFGTDHSGNTIYF. The CDR3 DNA reads TGTGCCAGCAGCTTTGGGACAGATCACTCTGGAAACACCATATATTTT.

The chain uses TRBV28 and TRBJ1-6, with TRBD1 matching 7 bases. V shed 5 bases and J 5 bases; nucleotides not matched to a gene: 3. CDR1 MDHEN and CDR2 SYDVKM come from the germline V gene. This CDR3 comprises 14 residues. The CDR3 loop is CASSLGQNNSPLHF. The CDR3 region has the DNA TGTGCCAGCAGTCTGGGACAGAATAATTCACCCCTCCACTTT.